These 17 T cell receptor beta chains share one sample of origin, sequenced in a study of long-term antiretroviral therapy in people with HIV. At survey level, the immunoSEQ assay was run in its v3.0 version. The table came from immunoSEQ multiplex PCR; TCRdb's copy has only in-frame clones and leaves some out. In the table there are about 31,000 clones, approximately 86% of which are singletons. Sequences were derived from unsorted PBMCs, sampled about 5 years before starting antiretroviral therapy. The receptors stem from a man in his fifties or sixties with HIV.

There are a few counts of this clone. V is TRBV5-1 and J is TRBJ1-1; D is unresolved. The CDR3 consists of 15 residues. The germline V gene has CDR1 SGHRS and CDR2 YFSETQ. V lost 4 bases, J lost 6 bases, and 19 bases lay in between. CDR3 sequence: CASSPGPNSHPEAFF. CDR3 nucleotides: TGCGCCAGCAGCCCGGGCCCCAACAGCCATCCTGAAGCTTTCTTT.

This CDR3 reads CASRQRGLLAGDSVPTEDEQFF. In DNA, the CDR3 is TGTGCCAGCAGGCAAAGGGGGTTGCTAGCGGGGGACTCAGTCCCTACAGAAGATGAGCAGTTCTTC. V usage is TRBV28 and J usage is TRBJ2-1; TRBD2 aligns across 10 bases. The CDR3 totals 22 residues. Germline V gene lookup returns CDR1 MDHEN and CDR2 SYDVKM. With 6 bases clipped from V and 8 bases from J, the junction kept 31 bases outside the gene matches.

The genes are TRBV6-5 and TRBJ1-5; TRBD1 aligns across 8 bases. Germline trimming cut 5 bases from V and 4 bases from J; bases unmatched to any gene: 7. This CDR3 comprises 15 residues. CDR1 and CDR2 (germline): MNHEY, SVGAGI. The DNA for the CDR3 is TGTGCCAGCAGTCGGACAGGGAAACAGAATCAGCCCCAGCATTTT. Its protein product is CASSRTGKQNQPQHF.

This chain links TRBV30 with TRBJ2-4; D uncertain. Germline V gives CDR1 GTSNPN, CDR2 SVGIG (reference sequence). The germline V and J ends were trimmed by 2 bases and 0 bases, with 5 bases remaining between them. This CDR3 is 13 amino acids long. CDR3 protein: CAWSSLAKNIQYF. CDR3 in DNA: TGTGCCTGGAGTTCTCTAGCCAAAAACATTCAGTACTTC.

The chain is built from TRBV5-1 and TRBJ2-3, with 11 bases matching TRBD2. Germline V gene lookup returns CDR1 SGHRS and CDR2 YFSETQ. The CDR3 has 22 residues. The J segment lost 2 bases and the V segment lost 1 base, leaving 21 bases of the junction unmatched. CDR3 nucleotides: TGCGCCAGCAGCTTGTGGGGGATCCAACTTCCTAGCGGGGGGATTAACACAGATACGCAGTATTTT. The encoded protein is CASSLWGIQLPSGGINTDTQYF.

This clone has only a few counts. CDR3 in amino acids: CASSLAGPTYGYTF. CDR3 DNA sequence: TGCGCCAGCAGCTTGGCTGGGCCCACGTATGGCTACACCTTC. The rearrangement joins TRBV5-1 to TRBJ1-2, with D uncertain. The CDR3 sequence is 14 residues long. The germline V gene encodes CDR1 SGHRS and CDR2 YFSETQ. The V end lost 0 bases, the J end lost 5 bases, and 11 bases lay between the germline ends.

The chain joins TRBV18 to TRBJ2-3; D not resolved. CDR3 length: 13 amino acids. Trimming took 2 bases from V and 9 from J, leaving 12 bases between them. CDR1 is KGHSH and CDR2 is LQKENI in the germline V gene. The CDR3 region has the DNA TGTGCCAGCTCACCAAGTCCTCGAGGCACGCAGTATTTT. It specifies CASSPSPRGTQYF.

This chain uses TRBV15 with TRBJ2-2; 16 bases are shared with TRBD2. V lost 1 base and J lost 3; bases outside the gene matches: 8. Germline values: CDR1 LNHNV, CDR2 YYDKDF (reference sequence). The CDR3 is made up of 20 amino acids. The CDR3 bases are TGTGCCACCAGCAGAGCTGGGACTAGCGGGAGGGCCTCGTACACCGGGGAGCTGTTTTTT. Translation: CATSRAGTSGRASYTGELFF.

This chain uses TRBV9 with TRBJ2-2; D assignment may be TRBD1 or TRBD2 (5 bases each). This CDR3 has 14 residues. The V gene's germline CDR1 is SGDLS and CDR2 YYNGEE. Trimming removed 7 bases at V and 6 bases at J, with 16 bases between. CDR3 residues: CASGGTHGPGELFF. CDR3 bases: TGTGCCAGCGGGGGTACCCACGGACCCGGGGAGCTGTTTTTT.

This clone was seen more than once but under ten times. The J gene is TRBJ2-7, the V gene TRBV4-3, with 8 bases fitting TRBD2. The CDR3 sequence is 16 residues long. V shed 4 bases, J shed 0 bases, and the junction held 8 bases outside the gene matches. CDR1 and CDR2 (germline): LGHNA, YSLEER. The CDR3 sequence is CASSRGRTEYSYEQYF. CDR3 nucleotide sequence: TGCGCCAGCAGCCGCGGGAGGACAGAGTACTCCTACGAGCAGTACTTC.

J is TRBJ2-7 and V is TRBV5-4; D is tentatively TRBD1 or TRBD2 (7 bases each). There are 16 residues in the CDR3. In germline, CDR1 is SGHNT, CDR2 YYREEE (reference sequence). Trimming took off 6 bases at V and 1 base at J, with 20 bases between the two ends. CDR3 sequence (DNA): TGTGCCAGCACAAAGGGCGGGCAGGGGGGGTCCTACGAGCAGTACTTC. Protein: CASTKGGQGGSYEQYF.

J is TRBJ1-5 and V is TRBV10-3; D remains unclear. The V gene's germline CDR1 is ENHRY and CDR2 SYGVKD. The CDR3 totals 17 residues. The V end lost 11 bases, the J end lost 0 bases, and 23 bases lay between the germline ends. In DNA form, the CDR3 reads TGTGCCGCTTCTGGCTTCGGCAGCCCTTATAGCAATCAGCCCCAGCATTTT. Translation: CAASGFGSPYSNQPQHF.

V and J are TRBV7-9 and TRBJ1-2, with unresolved D. The V gene's germline CDR1 is SEHNR and CDR2 FQNEAQ (reference sequence). Trimming cost V 2 bases and J 6 bases, with 7 bases left between them. This CDR3 comprises 12 residues. The CDR3 nucleotides read TGTGCCAGCAGCTTAATCGGGGATGGCTACACCTTC. Translated, it gives CASSLIGDGYTF.

This sequence joins TRBV28 and TRBJ2-2, with TRBD1 matching 8 bases. CDR1 and CDR2 (germline): MDHEN, SYDVKM. The V segment lost 3 bases and the J segment 8 bases; nucleotides outside the gene matches: 8. The CDR3 runs 15 residues. CDR3 DNA sequence: TGTGCCAGCAGTTTGTGGCAGGGGGCTACAGGGGAGCTGTTTTTT. It yields the protein CASSLWQGATGELFF.

The rearrangement links TRBV4-1 to TRBJ1-5; TRBD1 is a possible D gene (5 bases). The CDR3 sequence is 14 residues long. V was cut by 0 bases and J by 4 bases, with 7 bases left in between. Germline assignment: CDR1 MGHRA and CDR2 YSYEKL. Here the CDR3 DNA reads TGCGCCAGCAGCCAAGAGACAGATAATCAGCCCCAGCATTTT. Amino acids: CASSQETDNQPQHF.

The chain employs TRBV6-4 and TRBJ2-3; 13 bases are a match to TRBD2. In germline, CDR1 is MRHNA, CDR2 SNTAGT. The CDR3 spans 13 residues. V trimming: 4 bases; J trimming: 10 bases; junction bases outside the gene matches: 2. The CDR3: CASSVGLAGAQYF. DNA of the CDR3: TGTGCCAGCAGTGTCGGACTAGCGGGAGCGCAGTATTTT.

The chain uses TRBV29-1 and TRBJ1-2; TRBD1 matches at 12 bases. Per germline, CDR1 SQVTM and CDR2 ANQGSEA. The CDR3 sequence is 14 residues long. Trimming took 6 bases from V and 4 from J; bases not matched to a gene: 6. The CDR3 DNA follows: TGCAGCGTGGACGGGGGACAGGGGGCCTATGGCTACACCTTC. This sequence encodes CSVDGGQGAYGYTF.